The source of this T cell receptor (beta chain) is a study of cytomegalovirus exposure and HLA in healthy donors. With 60 Vbeta and 13 Jbeta primers, the PCR was carried out. Sequencing used immunoSEQ multiplex PCR; TCRdb keeps in-frame clones, though not all of them. In the table there are some 200,000 clones, over 65% of which are singletons. Comment on this clone: Antigen specificity is unknown.

Trimming took off 2 bases at V and 2 bases at J, with 13 bases between the two ends. The CDR3 spans 15 residues. Germline values: CDR1 MNHEY, CDR2 SVGAGI. Whole-study results and caveats: The authors later found TCR association rates varying by HLA locus, with DRB1 most and HLA-C fewest. Some V segments, including TRBV6-2 and TRBV6-3, were excluded as indistinguishable.

Sequenced input: PBMCs. This sequence was found in a man aged 18 to 29 in good health and CMV-seronegative. V and J are TRBV6-5 and TRBJ2-7; D is unclear. CDR3: CASSYQPAPPYEQYF. The CDR3 DNA is TGTGCCAGCAGTTACCAGCCAGCGCCCCCCTACGAGCAGTACTTC.